This T cell receptor (beta chain) derives from a study of brain T cells in children with intractable seizures. Findings of the study overall: Clones missing pre-surgery may reflect undersampling of that blood sample.

The sequenced cases were selected for having the highest brain T cell transcript signatures. Before surgery, patients took at least one anti-epileptic drug. About this clone: The antigen is not known.

Deletions cut 6 bases from V and 6 bases from J, with 10 bases between. Germline assignment: CDR1 SGHTA and CDR2 FQGNSA. The CDR3 spans 12 residues. The method was immunoSEQ multiplex PCR; TCRdb's version includes in-frame clones alone and lacks a portion of them. Of thousands of clones in the sample, 65% to 80% were seen once. The sequence was collected from a boy under two years old with tuberous sclerosis and intractable seizures. The V call is TRBV7-2, the J call TRBJ2-3; D is unclear. The material sequenced was resected brain tissue, taken at surgery. CDR3 region: CASSGVRDTQYF. The CDR3 DNA is TGTGCCAGCAGTGGCGTTAGGGATACGCAGTATTTT.